The sequence of this T cell receptor beta chain was determined in a study of cytomegalovirus exposure and HLA in healthy donors. Study-wide results and caveats: Indistinguishable V segments such as TRBV6-2 and TRBV6-3 were excluded. Reported performance of the classifier showed diagnosis of cytomegalovirus status with high specificity and sensitivity. Researchers reported from a later analysis that most CMV-associated TCR beta chains appeared HLA-restricted.

Primers: 60 Vbeta forward and 13 Jbeta reverse. Measured with immunoSEQ multiplex PCR; TCRdb has only the in-frame clones, and not every one. The sample records 95,000 to 150,000 clones, around 76% being singletons. The CDR3 is 15 residues long. The germline V gene has CDR1 SEHNR and CDR2 FQNEAQ (reference sequence). With respect to this clone: No antigen is known for it. Mismatch with germline at one junction end may stem from a read error.

Sequencing was done on a sample of PBMCs. The chain joins TRBV7-9 to TRBJ2-3, with 7 positions matching TRBD2. This receptor was obtained from a woman aged 55-69 years in good health and CMV-seropositive. The CDR3 loop reads CSSSLGRAGTDTQYF. DNA for the CDR3: TGTTCCAGCAGCTTAGGGAGGGCCGGCACAGATACGCAGTATTTT.